This T cell receptor (beta chain) was documented in a study of CD8+CD57+ T cells in acquired aplastic anemia. Study as a whole: Sorted CD4+ and CD8+ cells gave an average of roughly 3.5 ug of DNA.

The CDR3 totals 14 residues. Germline V gives CDR1 LNHDA, CDR2 SQIVND (reference sequence). This clonotype was recorded a few times. Given a much more abundant clone one base away, this may be a read error. The use of genomic DNA as template underpinned the TCR beta VDJ and CDR3 profiling. MiXCR, applied by TCRdb to the reads, yields one record per CDR3 protein. The sample has just over 400,000 distinct CDR3 sequences; 65% to 80% are singletons. Sequenced: sorted CD4+, CD8+, or CD8+CD57+ T cells (not recorded which) from PBMCs. This chain links TRBV19 with TRBJ1-1, with a tentative D call TRBD1 (5 bases). This receptor was identified in a human donor in good health, serving as a control. As DNA, the CDR3 is TGTGCCAGTAGTATGAGACAGATGAACGCTGAAGCTTCCTTT. Protein sequence: CASSMRQMNAEASF.